This passage covers 10 T cell receptor beta chains from one sample sequenced in a study of cytomegalovirus exposure and HLA in healthy donors. PCR employed 60 Vbeta and 13 Jbeta primers. Libraries were prepared by immunoSEQ multiplex PCR; TCRdb keeps only in-frame clonotypes and omits some of them. This table has over 150,000 clones, approximately 81% appearing once. Sequences were obtained from PBMCs. These receptors were obtained from a man younger than 30 in good health and CMV-seronegative.

The V call is TRBV6-5, the J call TRBJ1-6, with 7 bases matching TRBD1. CDR1 MNHEY and CDR2 SVGAGI come from the germline V gene. With 6 bases clipped from V and 10 bases from J, the junction kept 9 bases outside the gene matches. The CDR3 has 14 residues. The CDR3 loop is CASSRDRDGSPLHF. CDR3 nucleotides: TGTGCCAGCAGCCGCGACAGGGACGGCTCACCCCTCCACTTT.

The sample holds one count of this clone. V gene TRBV11-3 combines with J gene TRBJ2-1; 10 nucleotides line up with TRBD2. V shed 4 bases, J shed 0 bases, and the junction held 0 bases outside the gene matches. The CDR3 spans 15 residues. The germline V gene has CDR1 SGHNT and CDR2 YENEEA. CDR3 bases: TGTGCCAGCAGCTCTAGCGGGAGCTCCTACAATGAGCAGTTCTTC. As protein: CASSSSGSSYNEQFF. Combining the CDR3 with reference TRBV11-3 and TRBJ2-1 gives the whole variable domain EAGVVQSPRYKIIEKKQPVAFWCNPISGHNTLYWYLQNLGQGPELLIRYENEEAVDDSQLPKDRFSAERLKGVDSTLKIQPAELGDSAVYLCASSSSGSSYNEQFFGPGTRLTVL.

The genes are TRBV10-2 and TRBJ2-1; TRBD2 agrees at 11 bases. The CDR3 contains 13 residues. Trimming cost V 8 bases and J 5 bases; bases outside gene matches: 2. Germline CDR1 WSHSY, CDR2 SAAADI. This chain's CDR3 is CASLAGGDNEQFF. CDR3 nucleotides: TGCGCCAGCCTAGCGGGAGGAGACAATGAGCAGTTCTTC.

This clone occurred a few times. The chain has TRBV25-1 and TRBJ2-5; 9 positions agree with TRBD2. Per the germline V gene, CDR1 is MGHDK and CDR2 is SYGVNS. The V segment lost 1 base and the J segment 5 bases; nucleotides outside the gene matches: 5. The CDR3 loop spans 15 amino acids. CDR3 DNA: TGTGCCAGCAGTGAATGGCGCGGGAGGGGTGAGACCCAGTACTTC. It specifies CASSEWRGRGETQYF. Filled out from reference TRBV25-1 and TRBJ2-5, the complete variable domain reads EADIYQTPRYLVIGTGKKITLECSQTMGHDKMYWYQQDPGMELHLIHYSYGVNSTEKGDLSSESTVSRIRTEHFPLTLESARPSHTSQYLCASSEWRGRGETQYFGPGTRLLVL.

This clone was counted only a few times. In DNA form, the CDR3 reads TGTGCCAGCAGCTTGACACAGGGGTTTTACAATGAGCAGTTCTTC. Residues: CASSLTQGFYNEQFF. The chain employs TRBV7-9 and TRBJ2-1; 7 positions agree with TRBD1. Germline V gives CDR1 SEHNR, CDR2 FQNEAQ (reference sequence). V lost 3 bases and J lost 4; bases outside the gene matches: 6. This CDR3 spans 15 amino acids.

This rearrangement joins TRBV18 to TRBJ2-7, with a weak D call TRBD2 (5 bases). V shed 2 bases and J shed 4 bases, with 6 bases lying between them. The CDR3 sequence is 12 residues long. Germline V gene data show CDR1 as KGHSH and CDR2 as LQKENI. The CDR3 loop reads CASSPEGYEQYF. The CDR3 bases are TGTGCCAGCTCACCAGAGGGATACGAGCAGTACTTC. The entire variable domain, with the rest obtained from reference TRBV18 and TRBJ2-7, is as follows: NAGVMQNPRHLVRRRGQEARLRCSPMKGHSHVYWYRQLPEEGLKFMVYLQKENIIDESGMPKERFSAEFPKEGPSILRIQQVVRGDSAAYFCASSPEGYEQYFGPGTRLTVT.

The chain carries TRBV6-1 and TRBJ1-4, with 8 positions matching TRBD1. Germline V gene lookup returns CDR1 MNHNS and CDR2 SASEGT. With V trimmed by 6 bases and J by 5 bases, 5 bases remained unmatched. The CDR3 length is 14 residues. The CDR3 sequence is CASSPDRANEKLFF. The CDR3, as DNA: TGTGCCAGCAGCCCGGACAGGGCGAATGAAAAACTGTTTTTT.

J is TRBJ2-1 and V is TRBV5-1, with 9 positions matching TRBD2. Trimming removed 0 bases from V and 5 bases from J; junction bases left unmatched: 12. CDR3 length equals 18 residues. Germline V CDR1 and CDR2: SGHRS, YFSETQ. Here the CDR3 reads CASSLAKSASGTDNEQFF. CDR3 bases: TGCGCCAGCAGCTTGGCCAAATCCGCTAGCGGGACCGACAATGAGCAGTTCTTC.

The CDR3 bases are TGTGCCAGCAGCTTAGGTAGGGACTGGGAGGCTTTCTTT. Its translation is CASSLGRDWEAFF. The rearrangement uses TRBV5-4 and TRBJ1-1; D is possibly TRBD1 (5 bases). The CDR3 is made up of 13 amino acids. CDR1 is SGHNT, CDR2 YYREEE, per germline (reference sequence). V gave up 2 bases and J gave up 11 bases, with 16 bases separating them.

The chain combines TRBV25-1 with TRBJ1-2; D remains unclear. This CDR3 spans 15 amino acids. The V gene lost 0 bases and the J gene lost 2 bases, with 10 bases spanning the gap. The germline gives CDR1 MGHDK, CDR2 SYGVNS. The CDR3 coding sequence is TGTGCCAGCAGTGAATATATAGCAAGAAACTATGGCTACACCTTC. Amino acid sequence: CASSEYIARNYGYTF.